This T cell receptor (beta chain) was sequenced for a study of shared clonotypes between healthy human individuals. Study-wide context: CD4 naive and memory got three plates each, CD8 naive two, CD8 memory one. Study results and caveats: Sharing across a few donors was seen in roughly 5% of naive CD4 clonotypes.

Concerning this clone itself: The antigen is not known.

The CDR3 totals 15 residues. The V gene end was trimmed by 6 bases and the J gene end by 3 bases; junction bases not matched to a gene: 8. Germline-derived CDR1 and CDR2 are MGHRA and YSYEKL. It was into CD45RA+ naive and CD45RA-negative memory subsets that the CD4+ cells were split. Execution of the assay was at deep level. The data were produced by immunoSEQ multiplex PCR, yet TCRdb's version contains in-frame clones alone and is incomplete. Of around 2.1 million clones detected, approximately 94% appear once; the ten largest clones hold about 0.13%. J is TRBJ1-3 and V is TRBV4-1; 7 nucleotides line up with TRBD1. The receptor was isolated from a man aged 18 to 35 in good health. Sample: naive CD4+ T cells sorted from blood. Subset here: CD45RA+ positively selected. The CDR3 nucleotides read TGCGCCAGCAGGGGACAGACGTTAGATGGAAACACCATATATTTT. The encoded protein is CASRGQTLDGNTIYF.